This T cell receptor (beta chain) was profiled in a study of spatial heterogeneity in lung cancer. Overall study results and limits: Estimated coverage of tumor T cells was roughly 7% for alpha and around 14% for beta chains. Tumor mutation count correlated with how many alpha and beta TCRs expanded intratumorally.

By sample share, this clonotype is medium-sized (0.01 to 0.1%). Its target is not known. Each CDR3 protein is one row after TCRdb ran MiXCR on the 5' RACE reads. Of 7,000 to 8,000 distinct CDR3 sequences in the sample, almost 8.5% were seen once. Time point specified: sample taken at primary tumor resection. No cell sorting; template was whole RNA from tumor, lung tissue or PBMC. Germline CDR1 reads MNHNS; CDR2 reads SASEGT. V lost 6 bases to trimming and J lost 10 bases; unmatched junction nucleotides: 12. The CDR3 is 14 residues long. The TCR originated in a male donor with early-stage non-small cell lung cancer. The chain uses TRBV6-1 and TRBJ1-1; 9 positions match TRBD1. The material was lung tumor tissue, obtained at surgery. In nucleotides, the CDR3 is TGTGCCAGCAGGGACAGGGGATTACAGTTTGTAGCTTTCTTT. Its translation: CASRDRGLQFVAFF.